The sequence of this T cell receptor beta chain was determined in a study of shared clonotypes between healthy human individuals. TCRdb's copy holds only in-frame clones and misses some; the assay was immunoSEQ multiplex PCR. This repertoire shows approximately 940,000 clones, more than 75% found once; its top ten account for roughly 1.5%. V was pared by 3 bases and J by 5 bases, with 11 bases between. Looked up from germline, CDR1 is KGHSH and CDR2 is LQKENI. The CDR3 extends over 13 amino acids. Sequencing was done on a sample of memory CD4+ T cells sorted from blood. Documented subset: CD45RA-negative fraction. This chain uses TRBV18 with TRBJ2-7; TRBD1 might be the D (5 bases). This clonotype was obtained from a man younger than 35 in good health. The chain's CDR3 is CASSPAGINEQYF. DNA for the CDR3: TGTGCCAGCTCACCGGCAGGGATCAACGAGCAGTACTTC.